This TCR beta chain was captured in a study of OX40 agonist ivuxolimab in advanced cancers. Overall study: In this cohort, patients received ivuxolimab, an agonistic anti-OX40 (CD134) antibody. Intravenous ivuxolimab at 0.01 to 10 mg/kg was given to patients every 2 weeks. Prior therapy, whether anti-PD-1, anti-PD-L1 or anti-CTLA-4, was allowed, and about 40% had some.

V gave up 5 bases and J gave up 6 bases; unmatched junction bases: 8. CDR3 size: 16 residues. The germline gives CDR1 SGHTA, CDR2 FQGNSA. Produced via immunoSEQ multiplex PCR; TCRdb's table is partial and in-frame only. The table shows over 85,000 clones, with roughly four fifths occurring only once. This sample comprised CD4+ or CD8+ T cells sorted from blood, obtained in a trial of the OX40 agonist ivuxolimab. This TCR was recovered from an adult with an advanced solid tumor such as melanoma, head and neck, liver or kidney cancer. V is TRBV7-2 and J is TRBJ2-7, with 15 bases lining up with TRBD2. The CDR3 loop reads CASSKGLAGGSGEQYF. CDR3 nucleotides: TGTGCCAGCAGCAAGGGACTAGCGGGGGGATCGGGCGAGCAGTACTTC.